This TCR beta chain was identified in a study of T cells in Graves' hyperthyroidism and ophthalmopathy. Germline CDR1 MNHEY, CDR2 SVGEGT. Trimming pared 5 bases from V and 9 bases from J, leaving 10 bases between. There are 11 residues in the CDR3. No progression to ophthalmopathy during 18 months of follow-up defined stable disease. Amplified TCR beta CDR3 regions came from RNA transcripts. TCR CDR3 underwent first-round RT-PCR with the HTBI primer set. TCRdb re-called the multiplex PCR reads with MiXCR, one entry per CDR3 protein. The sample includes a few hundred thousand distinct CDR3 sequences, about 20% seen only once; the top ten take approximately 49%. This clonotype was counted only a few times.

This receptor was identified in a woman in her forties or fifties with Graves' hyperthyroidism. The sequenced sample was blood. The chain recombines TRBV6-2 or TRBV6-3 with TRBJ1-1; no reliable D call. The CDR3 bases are TGTGCCAGCAGTCGAGCTAGTAAAGCTTTCTTT. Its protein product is CASSRASKAFF.